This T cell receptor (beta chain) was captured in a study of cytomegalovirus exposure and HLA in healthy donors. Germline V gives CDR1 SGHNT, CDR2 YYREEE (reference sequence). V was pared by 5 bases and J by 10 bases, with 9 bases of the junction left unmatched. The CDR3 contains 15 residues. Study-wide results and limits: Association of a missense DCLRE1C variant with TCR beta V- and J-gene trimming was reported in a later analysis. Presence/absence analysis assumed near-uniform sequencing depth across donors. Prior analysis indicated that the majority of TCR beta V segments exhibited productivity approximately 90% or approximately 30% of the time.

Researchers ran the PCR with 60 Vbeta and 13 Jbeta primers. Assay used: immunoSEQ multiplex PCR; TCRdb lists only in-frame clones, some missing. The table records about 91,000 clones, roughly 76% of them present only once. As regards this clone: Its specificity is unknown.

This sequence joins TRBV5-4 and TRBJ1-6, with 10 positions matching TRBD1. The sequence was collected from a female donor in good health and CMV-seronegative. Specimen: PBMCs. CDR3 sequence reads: CASSMGQGNQSPLHF. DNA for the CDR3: TGTGCCAGCAGTATGGGACAGGGGAATCAGTCACCCCTCCACTTT.